This T cell receptor (beta chain) was observed in a study of cytomegalovirus exposure and HLA in healthy donors. Regarding the study as a whole: In all likelihood, a cluster of highly shared sequence variants was a sequencing artifact.

As to this clone: The target antigen is unknown.

V was shortened by 4 bases and J by 5 bases, with 12 bases between the two germline ends. This CDR3 spans 14 amino acids. CDR1 and CDR2 from the germline V gene are SNHLY and FYNNEI. PCR used 60 Vbeta primers and 13 Jbeta primers. Assay used: immunoSEQ multiplex PCR; TCRdb lists only in-frame clones, some missing. Counted here are 180,000 or so clones, 60% to 80% occurring once; the ten biggest clones make up over 12%. This chain connects TRBV2 to TRBJ1-5, with D possibly being TRBD1 (5 bases). The receptor was isolated from a man aged 45-60 years in good health and CMV-seropositive. What was sequenced was PBMCs. This CDR3 reads CASSGQTKHQPQHF. For the CDR3, the DNA is TGTGCCAGCAGTGGACAGACCAAGCATCAGCCCCAGCATTTT.